This is a list of T cell receptor beta chains from one sample in a study of graft-versus-host responses after intestinal transplantation. The antigens these receptors bind are not known. The assay was immunoSEQ multiplex PCR, and TCRdb's table has in-frame clones only and misses some. Among over 85,000 clones listed, 91% were seen once. The material sequenced was unstimulated CD4+ T cells sorted from spleen or lymph node cells, taken before transplant. These receptors were obtained from a human donor who was the organ donor for an intestinal transplant. Each CDR3 is given with its conserved first and last residue. Each record gives: D gene, clone size, CDR3 length, J gene, V gene, CDR3 protein, CDR3 DNA. A D gene is named only where the DNA matches it firmly. Clone size is shown for a subset of rows, as once, few, many or a class of expanded clone.

d_gene: -; abundance: -; len: 15; j_gene: TRBJ1-1; v_gene: TRBV7-9; CDR3aa: CASRPWGQIDTEAFF; CDR3nt: TGTGCCAGCAGACCCTGGGGACAAATTGACACTGAAGCTTTCTTT
d_gene: -; abundance: -; len: 11; j_gene: TRBJ1-2; v_gene: TRBV7-9; CDR3aa: CASSPGYGYTF; CDR3nt: TGTGCCAGCAGCCCAGGGTATGGCTACACCTTC
d_gene: TRBD1; abundance: once; len: 13; j_gene: TRBJ1-2; v_gene: TRBV9; CDR3aa: CASGLRQGYGYTF; CDR3nt: TGTGCCAGCGGTTTAAGACAGGGATATGGCTACACCTTC
d_gene: TRBD1; abundance: -; len: 16; j_gene: TRBJ2-2; v_gene: TRBV5-1; CDR3aa: CASSKSGQKNTGELFF; CDR3nt: TGCGCCAGCAGCAAATCGGGACAGAAAAACACCGGGGAGCTGTTTTTT
d_gene: TRBD1; abundance: -; len: 14; j_gene: TRBJ1-5; v_gene: TRBV5-1; CDR3aa: CASSPETGNQPQHF; CDR3nt: TGCGCCAGCAGTCCTGAGACAGGGAATCAGCCCCAGCATTTT
d_gene: -; abundance: -; len: 15; j_gene: TRBJ1-4; v_gene: TRBV4-2; CDR3aa: CASSHPPPRGEKLFF; CDR3nt: TGTGCCAGCAGCCACCCCCCACCACGGGGGGAAAAACTGTTTTTT
d_gene: TRBD1; abundance: -; len: 14; j_gene: TRBJ1-6; v_gene: TRBV6-5; CDR3aa: CASTTDRRLSPLHF; CDR3nt: TGTGCCAGCACCACGGACAGGCGACTTTCGCCCCTCCACTTT
d_gene: TRBD1; abundance: -; len: 14; j_gene: TRBJ2-7; v_gene: TRBV27; CDR3aa: CASSAGTGIHEQYF; CDR3nt: TGTGCCAGCAGTGCCGGGACAGGGATCCACGAGCAGTACTTC
d_gene: -; abundance: -; len: 14; j_gene: TRBJ2-2; v_gene: TRBV18; CDR3aa: CASSPLGRGGELFF; CDR3nt: TGTGCCAGCTCACCACTGGGGAGAGGCGGGGAGCTGTTTTTT
d_gene: TRBD2; abundance: -; len: 15; j_gene: TRBJ2-3; v_gene: TRBV28; CDR3aa: CASSRRTSGTDTQYF; CDR3nt: TGTGCCAGCAGTCGTAGGACTAGCGGCACAGATACGCAGTATTTT
d_gene: -; abundance: -; len: 15; j_gene: TRBJ2-1; v_gene: TRBV18; CDR3aa: CASAYRASSYNEQFF; CDR3nt: TGTGCCAGCGCATACAGGGCGAGCTCCTACAATGAGCAGTTCTTC
d_gene: -; abundance: -; len: 15; j_gene: TRBJ1-1; v_gene: TRBV7-9; CDR3aa: CASSLTGPDIRQAFF; CDR3nt: TGTGCCAGCAGCTTAACAGGGCCGGACATCAGGCAGGCTTTCTTT
d_gene: TRBD1; abundance: -; len: 13; j_gene: TRBJ1-1; v_gene: TRBV29-1; CDR3aa: CSVATGFGTEAFF; CDR3nt: TGCAGCGTTGCGACAGGGTTTGGGACTGAAGCTTTCTTT
d_gene: TRBD2; abundance: -; len: 16; j_gene: TRBJ2-7; v_gene: TRBV13; CDR3aa: CASSLVKVSGVDEQYF; CDR3nt: TGTGCCAGCAGCTTGGTGAAGGTCAGCGGGGTCGACGAGCAGTACTTC
d_gene: -; abundance: -; len: 18; j_gene: TRBJ2-7; v_gene: TRBV7-2; CDR3aa: CASSLAGAASTGSYEQYF; CDR3nt: TGTGCCAGCAGCTTAGCGGGGGCCGCCTCAACGGGGTCCTACGAGCAGTACTTC
d_gene: -; abundance: -; len: 14; j_gene: TRBJ2-3; v_gene: TRBV5-1; CDR3aa: CASSLAGSTDTQYF; CDR3nt: TGCGCCAGCAGCTTGGCGGGTAGCACAGATACGCAGTATTTT
d_gene: -; abundance: -; len: 15; j_gene: TRBJ2-3; v_gene: TRBV12-5; CDR3aa: CASGPGSTSTDTQYF; CDR3nt: TGTGCTAGTGGTCCCGGTTCCACTAGCACAGATACGCAGTATTTT
d_gene: -; abundance: -; len: 13; j_gene: TRBJ1-2; v_gene: TRBV14; CDR3aa: CASSPDTSYGYTF; CDR3nt: TGTGCCAGCAGCCCGGACACCTCCTATGGCTACACCTTC
d_gene: -; abundance: -; len: 15; j_gene: TRBJ2-5; v_gene: TRBV19; CDR3aa: CASSWGQGSLETQYF; CDR3nt: TGTGCCAGTAGTTGGGGGCAGGGAAGCTTGGAGACCCAGTACTTC
d_gene: -; abundance: -; len: 14; j_gene: TRBJ1-1; v_gene: TRBV10-2; CDR3aa: CATYGEPGGTEAFF; CDR3nt: TGCGCCACCTACGGAGAGCCTGGAGGCACTGAAGCTTTCTTT
d_gene: TRBD1; abundance: -; len: 13; j_gene: TRBJ2-5; v_gene: TRBV7-3; CDR3aa: CASSLDREQTQYF; CDR3nt: TGTGCCAGCAGCCTGGACAGGGAACAGACCCAGTACTTC
d_gene: TRBD2; abundance: -; len: 17; j_gene: TRBJ2-2; v_gene: TRBV7-8; CDR3aa: CASRDRLAGGNTGELFF; CDR3nt: TGTGCCAGCAGGGATCGCCTAGCGGGGGGAAACACCGGGGAGCTGTTTTTT
d_gene: -; abundance: -; len: 16; j_gene: TRBJ2-3; v_gene: TRBV11-1; CDR3aa: CASSLLLGRGTDTQYF; CDR3nt: TGTGCCAGCAGCTTACTCTTGGGGAGAGGCACAGATACGCAGTATTTT
d_gene: -; abundance: -; len: 13; j_gene: TRBJ1-5; v_gene: TRBV6-5; CDR3aa: CASSAWKGQPQHF; CDR3nt: TGTGCCAGCAGTGCCTGGAAGGGGCAGCCCCAGCATTTT
d_gene: TRBD2; abundance: -; len: 17; j_gene: TRBJ2-3; v_gene: TRBV27; CDR3aa: CASSLIPPRGGQYTQYF; CDR3nt: TGTGCCAGCAGTTTAATCCCCCCTCGGGGGGGCCAATATACGCAGTATTTT
d_gene: -; abundance: few; len: 14; j_gene: TRBJ2-1; v_gene: TRBV7-9; CDR3aa: CASSLAFVVGEQFF; CDR3nt: TGTGCCAGCAGCTTAGCTTTTGTAGTTGGTGAGCAGTTCTTC
d_gene: TRBD1; abundance: once; len: 14; j_gene: TRBJ2-7; v_gene: TRBV7-2; CDR3aa: CASSLDRGAHEQYF; CDR3nt: TGTGCCAGCAGCCTCGACAGGGGGGCCCACGAGCAGTACTTC
d_gene: -; abundance: -; len: 16; j_gene: TRBJ1-2; v_gene: TRBV9; CDR3aa: CASSNVIAGFNYGYTF; CDR3nt: TGTGCCAGCAGCAACGTAATAGCGGGCTTTAACTATGGCTACACCTTC
d_gene: TRBD2; abundance: -; len: 18; j_gene: TRBJ2-1; v_gene: TRBV4-2; CDR3aa: CASSQVSLAGGTYNEQFF; CDR3nt: TGTGCCAGCAGCCAAGTCAGCCTAGCGGGGGGGACCTACAATGAGCAGTTCTTC
d_gene: TRBD2; abundance: -; len: 12; j_gene: TRBJ2-1; v_gene: TRBV9; CDR3aa: CASSPPGGEQFF; CDR3nt: TGTGCCAGCAGCCCTCCCGGGGGGGAGCAGTTCTTC
d_gene: -; abundance: -; len: 14; j_gene: TRBJ2-6; v_gene: TRBV10-3; CDR3aa: CAIGLSSGANVLTF; CDR3nt: TGTGCCATCGGACTTAGCTCTGGGGCCAACGTCCTGACTTTC
d_gene: TRBD2; abundance: -; len: 15; j_gene: TRBJ2-5; v_gene: TRBV4-2; CDR3aa: CASSQLAGGRETQYF; CDR3nt: TGTGCCAGCAGCCAACTAGCGGGGGGGCGAGAGACCCAGTACTTC
d_gene: TRBD2; abundance: -; len: 15; j_gene: TRBJ2-5; v_gene: TRBV2; CDR3aa: CASRPIAGRVETQYF; CDR3nt: TGTGCCAGCAGACCGATAGCGGGGCGGGTGGAGACCCAGTACTTC
d_gene: -; abundance: -; len: 15; j_gene: TRBJ2-3; v_gene: TRBV5-1; CDR3aa: CASCPRDPRYDTQYF; CDR3nt: TGCGCCAGCTGCCCGCGGGACCCTCGCTACGATACGCAGTATTTT
d_gene: -; abundance: -; len: 12; j_gene: TRBJ1-1; v_gene: TRBV5-1; CDR3aa: CASGHLNTEAFF; CDR3nt: TGCGCCAGCGGACATCTCAACACTGAAGCTTTCTTT
d_gene: -; abundance: -; len: 12; j_gene: TRBJ1-6; v_gene: TRBV15; CDR3aa: CATSREVEPLHF; CDR3nt: TGTGCCACCAGCAGAGAGGTGGAGCCCCTCCACTTT
d_gene: TRBD2; abundance: -; len: 13; j_gene: TRBJ2-1; v_gene: TRBV29-1; CDR3aa: CSAPGLAGFEQFF; CDR3nt: TGCAGCGCTCCAGGACTAGCGGGGTTCGAGCAGTTCTTC